This T cell receptor (beta chain) was identified during a study of OX40 agonist ivuxolimab in advanced cancers. Findings and limits, study-wide: With doses of 0.1 to 3.0 mg/kg, CD4+ and CD8+ blood T cells had undergone clonal expansion by week 6.

This CDR3 comprises 14 residues. Deletions cut 0 bases from V and 8 bases from J, with 14 bases between. CDR1 is SGHRS and CDR2 is YFSETQ in the germline V gene. TCRdb's table, derived via immunoSEQ multiplex PCR, lists solely in-frame clones and lacks some. The sample includes about 98,000 clones, about 92% of them seen just once. Details on this clone: Its antigen remains unidentified.

The source was CD4+ or CD8+ T cells sorted from blood, collected in a trial of the OX40 agonist ivuxolimab. The chain uses TRBV5-1 and TRBJ1-1; weak D call: TRBD1 (5 bases). The clonotype originates from an adult with an advanced solid tumor such as melanoma, head and neck, liver or kidney cancer. In DNA form, the CDR3 reads TGCGCCAGCAGCTTGGGACAGAGTTTGGGGGAAGCTTTCTTT. Translation gives CASSLGQSLGEAFF.